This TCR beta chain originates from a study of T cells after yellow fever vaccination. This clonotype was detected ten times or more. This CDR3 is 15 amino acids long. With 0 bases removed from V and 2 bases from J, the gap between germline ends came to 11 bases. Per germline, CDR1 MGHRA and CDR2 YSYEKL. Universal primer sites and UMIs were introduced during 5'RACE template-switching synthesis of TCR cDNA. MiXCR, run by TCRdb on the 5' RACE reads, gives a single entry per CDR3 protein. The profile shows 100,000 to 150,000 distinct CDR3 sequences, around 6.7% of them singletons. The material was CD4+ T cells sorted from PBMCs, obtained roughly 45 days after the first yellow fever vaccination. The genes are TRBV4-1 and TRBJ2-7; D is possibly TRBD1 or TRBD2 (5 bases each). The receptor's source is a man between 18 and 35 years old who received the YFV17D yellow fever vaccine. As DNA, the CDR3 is TGCGCCAGCAGCCAAGATGGGACGCCAACCTACGAGCAGTACTTC. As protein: CASSQDGTPTYEQYF.